Reported below is one TCR beta chain. This clone was observed a handful of times. What antigen it recognizes has not been identified. No quality values exist for individual bases; no much larger clone is one base distant. These data belong to a study of cytomegalovirus exposure and HLA in healthy donors (TCRdb year 2017). About the full investigation: An earlier analysis of around 600 of the donors reported approximately 270 Gb of sequence data and around 110 million unique TCR beta sequences from roughly 200 million T cells. An early release that covered several hundred HLA-typed donors contained approximately 300 gigabases of sequencing data and about 84 million unique TCR sequences. Among the approximately 400 genotyped donors, around 81% belonged to the genetic ancestry cluster associated with self-reported Caucasian donors. The study was designed to test whether signatures of past pathogen exposure could be identified by cataloging public T cell receptors. The study used immunosequencing to profile the T cell repertoires of hundreds of subjects and linked those repertoires to cytomegalovirus serostatus. In addition to the first cohort of several hundred subjects, a separate validation cohort of about 120 different subjects was used. To predict cytomegalovirus infection status, the study combined high-throughput TCR immunosequencing, statistical association of individual TCRs with disease status, and machine learning. In a later analysis, previously published TCR beta repertoires from about 640 donors were re-analyzed and high-resolution HLA genotyping was added so that TCR occurrence patterns could be studied. In the later analysis, no new phenotypic data were used to find candidate immune exposures; instead, reliance was placed on TCR beta sequences and their occurrence across donors. To decide whether each TCR beta V gene segment behaved as functional or pseudogenic, an earlier analysis of some 600 of the donors relied on high-throughput TCR beta sequencing. Alongside the repertoire data, information on donor age, sex, ethnicity and CMV serostatus was compiled. In a later genetic analysis, genome-wide SNP genotypes for about three fifths of the 666 donors were used, and that subset was treated as a discovery cohort. All discovery cohort repertoires had been generated using a single sequencing platform. Both class I and class II loci were covered by HLA typing, at four-digit resolution. Typing coverage differed by locus: A, B, C, DRB1 and DQB1 were typed in about 620-640 donors, DQA1 in about 560, DPA1 in nearly 610, and DPB1 in around 490. Roughly five DR-DQ haplotypes were handled as single units for association and clustering because linkage in the cohort was strong. Among 300 to 450 genotyped donors of the cohort, an average of approximately 230,000 unique TCR beta nucleotide sequences were sequenced per donor, roughly 18% of them non-productive.

CDR1 MGHRA and CDR2 YSYEKL are derived from the germline V gene. The CDR3 spans 15 residues, from the cysteine through the phenylalanine. The retained sequence is limited to the CDR3, 45 bases, with the frame set at the first base. Trimming costs V 6 bases and J 2 bases, and their ends lie 16 bases apart. What the research found in general, with its limitations: Assigning TCR associations to individual alleles was difficult when HLA alleles, especially DR and DQ, strongly co-occurred. Most TCR sequences were observed very rarely across donors, whereas some public TCRs were present in many individuals. Roughly uniform sequencing depth across donors was assumed in presence/absence analyses, although this assumption may not hold. According to a later analysis, TCR association rates differed among HLA loci, with DRB1 alleles showing the most associated TCRs and HLA-C alleles showing the fewest. A cluster of highly shared sequence variants was judged likely to represent a technical artifact of the sequencing pipeline. A few of the identified cytomegalovirus-associated TCR beta chains were confirmed in vitro to be specific for cytomegalovirus antigens. An association between a missense DCLRE1C variant and V-gene and J-gene trimming of TCR beta chains was found in a later genetic analysis and replicated in an independent cohort. The earlier analysis of nearly 600 of the donors excluded 15 to 20 rarely observed V segments, including chromosome 9 orphons, because counts were too low. The classifier was reported to diagnose cytomegalovirus status with high specificity and sensitivity in both the original cohort and the validation cohort. A further reported finding was that TCR beta sequences accurately predicted the HLA-A and HLA-B alleles for most subjects in the first cohort. The cohort was sequenced for TCR beta chains only, and without alpha or paired-chain data the features that could be detected were limited. A later analysis reported that several top co-occurrence clusters appeared linked to parvovirus B19, influenza, CMV and Epstein-Barr virus. It was suggested by the authors that the approach could potentially be generalized to other disease states and immunological phenotypes. Correlated functional status among segregating V segments might be attributable to linkage disequilibrium, but an unknown experimental factor could not be ruled out. A later genetic analysis reported fewer N-insertions in productive TCRs among donors in an Asian-associated ancestry cluster than the roughly 700-donor mean. At a false discovery rate of 0.05, a later analysis linked under 20,000 TCR beta sequences to specific HLA alleles. The 87-base-pair reads could not distinguish some IMGT-functional V segments, including TRBV6-2 and TRBV6-3, so those segments were excluded. An earlier analysis of some 560 of the donors showed that most TCR beta V segments appeared in productive rearrangements either about 87% or about 30% of the time, which broadly matched IMGT annotations. A total of 150 to 200 TCR beta chains were listed by the study as associated with cytomegalovirus. A later analysis found that HLA-associated TCR beta chains were more clonally expanded and had lower generation probabilities than equally common non-associated chains. A later analysis found that most CMV-associated TCR beta chains appeared HLA-restricted, with HLA associations seemingly driven largely by CMV exposure. CMV serostatus was the only immune exposure information available for the cohort. Because HLA typing was missing for some donors at each locus, association tests included only the typed subset.

The library was obtained by the immunoSEQ multiplex PCR assay. For the multiplex PCR, a mixture combining 60 forward primers for TCR Vbeta segments and 13 reverse primers for TCR Jbeta segments was used. Amplification of the CDR3 region of rearranged TCR beta genes was performed with a multiplex PCR assay on genomic DNA. The amplified TCR beta libraries were sequenced on the Illumina HiSeq System as 87-base-pair reads. As for the authors' bioinformatics: Across the 670 or so repertoires, a later analysis counted 78 million or so unique TCR beta chains, around 11 million of which were shared by at least two donors. A nearest-neighbor algorithm error-corrected the raw reads and collapsed the reads into unique sequences, merging closely related sequences to remove PCR and sequencing errors. V, D and J gene segments were assigned by aligning CDR3 sequences to IMGT reference sequences. For a sequence to be retained, at least a six-nucleotide match to both a V gene segment and a J gene segment was required. A rearrangement counted as productive if the CDR3 had no stop codons and remained in frame with V and J, and every other rearrangement counted as non-productive. Following IMGT convention, CDR3 was defined as the stretch from the second conserved V-encoded cysteine to the conserved J-encoded phenylalanine. In an earlier analysis of around 540 of the donors, sequences lacking an unambiguous match to a single V gene segment were excluded. In an earlier analysis of roughly 500 of the donors, V segments were called functional above 56.7% productive rearrangements and were called segregating when the between-donor standard deviation exceeded 5%. A statistical classification framework was built for diagnosing cytomegalovirus status from the catalog of TCR beta chain sequences. In a later analysis, TCR nucleotide sequences were compared against IMGT/GENE-DB human TR gene sequences so that V and J genes could be assigned. A later analysis assigned CDR3 sequences and most-parsimonious VDJ recombination scenarios with the TCRdist pipeline. In a later analysis, each TCR beta chain was defined by its CDR3 amino acid sequence together with its V-gene family, and reads without a unique V-gene family were excluded. To address suspected cross-contamination and a sequencing artifact, a later analysis removed 450 to 700 highly shared, low-generation-probability nucleotide sequences. For each public chain, a later analysis derived a clonal expansion index from normalized ranks of inferred template counts within each repertoire. A later analysis computed generation probabilities with a VDJ recombination model fitted to out-of-frame rearrangements, and checked the results against IGoR. Hypergeometric tests were used in a later analysis to score TCR-TCR, TCR-HLA and TCR-CMV co-occurrence, with a repertoire-size bias correction applied to the TCR pairs. False discovery rates were estimated in a later analysis by permuting HLA or CMV assignments 20 times. A later analysis grouped co-occurring TCRs with DBSCAN, adding TCRdist sequence similarity when clustering within HLA-allele-positive subsets. For co-occurrence clustering, repertoires with fewer than 30,000 or more than 120,000 public chains were excluded, along with 4 to 6 repertoires with anomalous nucleotide sharing. TCRdb carries this immuneACCESS record with in-frame sequences only. Its versions omit some clonotypes, under half of them owing to an unresolved V gene in the studies checked, with the rest unexplained. That table furnishes V, J and clone size, whereas the DNA furnished D and trimming. The sample table shows approximately 200,000 clones, and 70% to 80% are seen once. Around 4.8% of the sample lies in the top ten.

The cohort was made up of about 610 healthy bone marrow donors. At the time of sampling, all cohort members were nominally healthy, though unrecorded immune exposures were likely present. The donor tested CMV seropositive, placing the donor among the 250 to 300 seropositive members of the cohort. A peripheral blood sample was collected from each donor, and TCR beta sequencing was performed on peripheral blood mononuclear cells. The Qiagen DNeasy Blood Extraction Kit was used to extract genomic DNA from the blood cell samples. Sequences were obtained from PBMCs. This sequence originates from a woman aged 25 to 39 in good health and CMV-seropositive. The rearrangement joined TRBV4-1 to TRBJ1-1; there is no confident call for the D gene. Here is the DNA: TGCGCCAGCAGTCCACCTGGGCTTTTTAACACTGAAGCTTTCTTT. Its protein is CASSPPGLFNTEAFF.